Only one count was recorded for the clone carrying this T cell receptor (beta chain). As yet, its antigen is unknown. The sample belongs to a study of OX40 agonist ivuxolimab in advanced cancers. The overall study: Clinicians treated patients with ivuxolimab, an agonistic anti-OX40 (CD134) antibody. Regarding the study as a whole: Partial responders dosed at 0.1-3.0 mg/kg displayed clonal expansion ranking among the lowest. Expanded clones were, on average, more numerous in CD8+ T cells than in CD4+.

The repertoire was sequenced with immunoSEQ multiplex PCR; TCRdb's copy has only in-frame clones and lacks some. The sample has around 84,000 clones; roughly 87% are singletons. Trimming at V came to 7 bases and at J to 9 bases, leaving 14 bases not matched to a gene. This CDR3 is 15 amino acids long. Germline CDR1 reads MDHEN; CDR2 reads SYDVKM. Blood draws occurred at baseline, cycle 4 day 1, and cycle 7 day 1. J is TRBJ1-5 and V is TRBV28; the match to TRBD1 covers 8 bases. The sequencing used CD4+ or CD8+ T cells sorted from blood, collected in a trial of the OX40 agonist ivuxolimab. This clonotype was obtained from an adult with an advanced solid tumor such as melanoma, head and neck, liver or kidney cancer. CDR3 in amino acids: CASTGDRSLRRPQHF. Here the CDR3 DNA reads TGTGCCAGCACGGGGGACAGGTCCCTTCGGCGGCCCCAGCATTTT.